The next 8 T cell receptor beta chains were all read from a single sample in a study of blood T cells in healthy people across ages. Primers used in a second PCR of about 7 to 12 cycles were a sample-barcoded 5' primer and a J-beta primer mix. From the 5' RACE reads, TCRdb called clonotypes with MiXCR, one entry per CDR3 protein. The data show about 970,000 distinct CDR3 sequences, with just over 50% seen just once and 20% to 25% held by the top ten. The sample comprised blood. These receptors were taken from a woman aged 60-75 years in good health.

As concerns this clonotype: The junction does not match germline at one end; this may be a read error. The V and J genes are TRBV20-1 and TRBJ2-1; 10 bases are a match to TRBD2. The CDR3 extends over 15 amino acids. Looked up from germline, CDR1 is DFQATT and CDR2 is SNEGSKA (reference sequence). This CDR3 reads CSAGASGRAANGQFF. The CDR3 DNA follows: TGCAGTGCGGGAGCCAGCGGGAGGGCAGCCAATGGGCAGTTCTTC.

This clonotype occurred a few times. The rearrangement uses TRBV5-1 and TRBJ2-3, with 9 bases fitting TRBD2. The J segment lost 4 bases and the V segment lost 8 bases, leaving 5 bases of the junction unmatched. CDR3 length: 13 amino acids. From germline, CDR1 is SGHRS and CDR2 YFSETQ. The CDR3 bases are TGCGCCAGTAGCGGGAGTAAACCAGATACGCAGTATTTT. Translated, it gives CASSGSKPDTQYF.

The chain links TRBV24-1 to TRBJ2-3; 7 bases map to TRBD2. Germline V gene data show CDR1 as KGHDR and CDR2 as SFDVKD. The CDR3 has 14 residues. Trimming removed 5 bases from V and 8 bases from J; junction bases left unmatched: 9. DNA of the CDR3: TGTGCCACCAGTGGGGTGGACGGCGGGGGTACGCAGTATTTT. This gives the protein CATSGVDGGGTQYF.

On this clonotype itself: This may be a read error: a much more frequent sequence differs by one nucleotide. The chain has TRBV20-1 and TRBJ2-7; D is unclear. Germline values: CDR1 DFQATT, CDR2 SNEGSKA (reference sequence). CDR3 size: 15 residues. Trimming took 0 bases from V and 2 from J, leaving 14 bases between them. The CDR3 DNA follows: TGCAGTGCTAGAGATGCGGCTAACCAGCCCTACGAGCAGTACTTC. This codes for CSARDAANQPYEQYF.

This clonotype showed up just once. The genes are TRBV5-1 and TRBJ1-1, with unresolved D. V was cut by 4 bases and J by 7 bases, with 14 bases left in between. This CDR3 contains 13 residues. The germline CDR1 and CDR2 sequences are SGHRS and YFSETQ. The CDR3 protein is CASSPSGTHEAFF. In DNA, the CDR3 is TGCGCCAGCAGCCCCTCTGGCACCCATGAAGCTTTCTTT.

Here the CDR3 DNA reads TGCAGCGTTGAGGGGGAGGGGCCTCCTGGAGAGACCCAGTACTTC. Its translation: CSVEGEGPPGETQYF. The rearrangement links TRBV29-1 to TRBJ2-5, with 7 nucleotides matching TRBD2. Per germline, CDR1 SQVTM and CDR2 ANQGSEA. CDR3 length: 15 amino acids. V trimming: 3 bases; J trimming: 4 bases; junction bases outside the gene matches: 11.

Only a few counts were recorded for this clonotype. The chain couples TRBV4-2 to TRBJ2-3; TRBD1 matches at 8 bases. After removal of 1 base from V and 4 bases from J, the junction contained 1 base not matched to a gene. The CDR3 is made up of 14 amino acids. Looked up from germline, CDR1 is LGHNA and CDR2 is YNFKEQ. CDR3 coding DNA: TGTGCCAGCAGCCAAGTGACAGGGGCAGATACGCAGTATTTT. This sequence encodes CASSQVTGADTQYF.

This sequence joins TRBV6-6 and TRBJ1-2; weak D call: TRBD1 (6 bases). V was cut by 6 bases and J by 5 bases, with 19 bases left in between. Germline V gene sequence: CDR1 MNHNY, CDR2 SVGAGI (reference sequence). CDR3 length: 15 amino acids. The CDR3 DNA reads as TGTGCCAGCAGCCAAGAAGGGGGGTTAGGGTATGGCTACACCTTC. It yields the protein CASSQEGGLGYGYTF.